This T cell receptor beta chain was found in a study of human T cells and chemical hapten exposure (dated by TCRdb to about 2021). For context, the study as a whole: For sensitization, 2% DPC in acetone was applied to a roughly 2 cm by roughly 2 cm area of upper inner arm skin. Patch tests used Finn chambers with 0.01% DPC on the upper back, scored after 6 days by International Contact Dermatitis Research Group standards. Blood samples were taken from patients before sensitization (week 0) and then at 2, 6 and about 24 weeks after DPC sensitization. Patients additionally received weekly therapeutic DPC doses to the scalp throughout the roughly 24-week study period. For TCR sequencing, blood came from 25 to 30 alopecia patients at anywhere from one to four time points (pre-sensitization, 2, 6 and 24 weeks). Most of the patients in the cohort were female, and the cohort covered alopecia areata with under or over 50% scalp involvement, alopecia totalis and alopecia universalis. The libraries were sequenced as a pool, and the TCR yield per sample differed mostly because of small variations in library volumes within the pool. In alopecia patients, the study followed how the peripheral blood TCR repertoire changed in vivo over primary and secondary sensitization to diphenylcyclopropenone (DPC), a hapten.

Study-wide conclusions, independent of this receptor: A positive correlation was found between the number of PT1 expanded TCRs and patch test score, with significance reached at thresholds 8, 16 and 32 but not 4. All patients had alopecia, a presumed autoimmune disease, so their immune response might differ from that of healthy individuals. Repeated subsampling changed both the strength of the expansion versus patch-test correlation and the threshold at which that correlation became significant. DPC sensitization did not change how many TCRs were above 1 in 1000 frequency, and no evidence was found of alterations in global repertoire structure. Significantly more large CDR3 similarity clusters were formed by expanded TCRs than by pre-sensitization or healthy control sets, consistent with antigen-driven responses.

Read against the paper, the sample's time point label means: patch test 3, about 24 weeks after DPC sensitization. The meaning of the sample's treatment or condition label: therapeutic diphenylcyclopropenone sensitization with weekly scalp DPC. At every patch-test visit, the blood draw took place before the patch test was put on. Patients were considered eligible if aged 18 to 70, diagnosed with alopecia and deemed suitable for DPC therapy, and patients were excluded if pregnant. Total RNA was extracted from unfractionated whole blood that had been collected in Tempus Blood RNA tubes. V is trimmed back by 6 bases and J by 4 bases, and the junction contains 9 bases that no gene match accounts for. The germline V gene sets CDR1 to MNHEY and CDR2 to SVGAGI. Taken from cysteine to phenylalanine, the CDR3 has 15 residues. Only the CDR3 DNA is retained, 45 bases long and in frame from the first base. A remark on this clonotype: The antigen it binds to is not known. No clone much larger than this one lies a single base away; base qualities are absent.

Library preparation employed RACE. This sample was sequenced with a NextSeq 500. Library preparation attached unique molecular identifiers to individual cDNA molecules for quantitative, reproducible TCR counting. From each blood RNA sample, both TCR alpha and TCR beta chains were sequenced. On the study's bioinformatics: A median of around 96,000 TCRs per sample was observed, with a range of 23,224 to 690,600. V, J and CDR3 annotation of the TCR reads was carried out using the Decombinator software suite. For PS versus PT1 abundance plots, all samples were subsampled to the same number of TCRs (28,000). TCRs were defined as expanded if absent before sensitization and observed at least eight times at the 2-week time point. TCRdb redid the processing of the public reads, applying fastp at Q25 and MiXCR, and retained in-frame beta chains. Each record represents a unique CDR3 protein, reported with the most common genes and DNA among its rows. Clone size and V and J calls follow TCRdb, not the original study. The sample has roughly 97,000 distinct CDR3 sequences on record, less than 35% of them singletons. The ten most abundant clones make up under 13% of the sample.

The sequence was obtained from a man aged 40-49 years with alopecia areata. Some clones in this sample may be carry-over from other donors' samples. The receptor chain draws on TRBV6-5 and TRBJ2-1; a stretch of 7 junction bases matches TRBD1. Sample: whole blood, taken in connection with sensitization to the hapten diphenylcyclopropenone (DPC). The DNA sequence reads TGTGCCAGCAGCGACGGGACAGTCCTTTACAATGAGCAGTTCTTC. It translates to CASSDGTVLYNEQFF.